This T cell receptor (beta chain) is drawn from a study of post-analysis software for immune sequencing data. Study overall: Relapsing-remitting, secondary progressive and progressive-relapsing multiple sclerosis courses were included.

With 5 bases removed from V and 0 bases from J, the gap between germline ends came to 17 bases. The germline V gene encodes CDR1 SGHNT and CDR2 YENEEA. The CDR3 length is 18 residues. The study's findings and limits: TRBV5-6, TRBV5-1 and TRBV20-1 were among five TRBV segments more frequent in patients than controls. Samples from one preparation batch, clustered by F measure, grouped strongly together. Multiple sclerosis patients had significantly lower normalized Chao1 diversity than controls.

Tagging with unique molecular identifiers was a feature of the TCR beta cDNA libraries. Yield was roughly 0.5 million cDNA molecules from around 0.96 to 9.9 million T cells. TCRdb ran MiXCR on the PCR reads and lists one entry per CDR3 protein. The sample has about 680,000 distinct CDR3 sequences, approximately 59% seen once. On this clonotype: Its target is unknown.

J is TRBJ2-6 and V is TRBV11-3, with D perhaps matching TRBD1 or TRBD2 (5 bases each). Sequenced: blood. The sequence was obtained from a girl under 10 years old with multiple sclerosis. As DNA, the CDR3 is TGTGCCAGCAGCCCACAAGCGGACACAATCTCTGGGGCCAACGTCCTGACTTTC. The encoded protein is CASSPQADTISGANVLTF.